Shown below are 8 T cell receptor beta chains from a single sample sequenced in a study of cytomegalovirus exposure and HLA in healthy donors. Generated by immunoSEQ multiplex PCR, the TCRdb table keeps only in-frame clones and is missing some. The profile covers approximately 82,000 clones, with roughly 94% appearing a single time and approximately 0.73% taken by the ten largest. Sequencing was performed on PBMCs. These receptors came from a woman younger than 35 in good health and CMV-seronegative.

The rearrangement joins TRBV11-3 to TRBJ2-1, with 11 bases that match TRBD2. Germline loops: CDR1 SGHNT, CDR2 YENEEA. The CDR3 spans 15 residues. Unmatched junction bases numbered 4, after V lost 5 bases and J lost 4 bases. The DNA of the CDR3 is TGTGCCAGCAGCCATAGCGGGAGGGCTTACAATGAGCAGTTCTTC. Protein sequence: CASSHSGRAYNEQFF.

V usage is TRBV29-1 and J usage is TRBJ1-2; a weak D match, TRBD1 (5 bases). The CDR3 extends over 12 amino acids. CDR1 is SQVTM and CDR2 is ANQGSEA in the germline V gene. The V end lost 6 bases, the J end lost 6 bases, and 14 bases lay between the germline ends. As DNA, the CDR3 is TGCAGCGTGATCAGGGCTTCCGATGGCTACACCTTC. It translates to CSVIRASDGYTF.

This chain links TRBV6-1 with TRBJ1-2, with D maybe TRBD1 (5 bases). Deletions cut 6 bases from V and 3 bases from J, with 14 bases between. The CDR3 has 14 amino acids. CDR1 is MNHNS and CDR2 is SASEGT in the germline V gene. The CDR3 spells CASRWGGTDYGYTF. CDR3 DNA: TGTGCCAGCAGGTGGGGAGGGACGGACTATGGCTACACCTTC.

Details on this clone: The same CDR3 also results from other DNA sequences found in this sample. The rearrangement uses TRBV29-1 and TRBJ1-2, with TRBD1 matching over 7 bases. J gave up 4 bases and V 5 bases, and 4 bases lay outside the gene matches. The germline gives CDR1 SQVTM, CDR2 ANQGSEA. This CDR3 spans 12 amino acids. The CDR3 bases are TGCAGCGTTTCCGGGACAGCCTATGGCTACACCTTC. Its translation is CSVSGTAYGYTF. Full variable domain (missing parts from reference TRBV29-1 and TRBJ1-2): SAVISQKPSRDICQRGTSLTIQCQVDSQVTMMFWYRQQPGQSLTLIATANQGSEATYESGFVIDKFPISRPNLTFSTLTVSNMSPEDSSIYLCSVSGTAYGYTFGSGTRLTVV.

The chain is built from TRBV2 and TRBJ2-7; D not certain. This CDR3 has 12 residues. CDR1 SNHLY and CDR2 FYNNEI come from the germline V gene. Trimming stripped 2 bases from V and 3 bases from J, with 5 bases between. The CDR3 loop reads CASSEQVYEQYF. CDR3 sequence (DNA): TGTGCCAGCAGTGAACAGGTCTACGAGCAGTACTTC.

The chain combines TRBV29-1 with TRBJ2-7, with 8 bases aligning to TRBD1. The CDR3 runs to 14 residues. CDR1 is SQVTM, CDR2 ANQGSEA, per germline. With 2 bases clipped from V and 4 bases from J, the junction kept 7 bases outside the gene matches. For the CDR3, the DNA is TGCAGCGTTGAACGGCCAGGGGGCGAATACGAGCAGTACTTC. Its protein product is CSVERPGGEYEQYF.

This chain links TRBV28 with TRBJ1-5; unclear D gene. Trimming left V 5 bases short and J 0 bases short, with 11 bases between. This CDR3 is built from 15 residues. Germline loops: CDR1 MDHEN, CDR2 SYDVKM. This CDR3 is CASSPTGDSNQPQHF. In DNA, the CDR3 is TGTGCCAGCAGTCCAACCGGGGATAGCAATCAGCCCCAGCATTTT.

This clone appeared a single time. This chain uses TRBV7-9 with TRBJ2-7; D is perhaps TRBD2 (6 bases). The CDR3 is 14 amino acids. CDR1 is SEHNR and CDR2 is FQNEAQ in the germline V gene (reference sequence). The V end was cut by 4 bases, the J end by 2 bases, with 12 bases between. CDR3 coding DNA: TGTGCCAGCAGCTCTTGGACTACCCCCTACGAGCAGTACTTC. This sequence encodes CASSSWTTPYEQYF.